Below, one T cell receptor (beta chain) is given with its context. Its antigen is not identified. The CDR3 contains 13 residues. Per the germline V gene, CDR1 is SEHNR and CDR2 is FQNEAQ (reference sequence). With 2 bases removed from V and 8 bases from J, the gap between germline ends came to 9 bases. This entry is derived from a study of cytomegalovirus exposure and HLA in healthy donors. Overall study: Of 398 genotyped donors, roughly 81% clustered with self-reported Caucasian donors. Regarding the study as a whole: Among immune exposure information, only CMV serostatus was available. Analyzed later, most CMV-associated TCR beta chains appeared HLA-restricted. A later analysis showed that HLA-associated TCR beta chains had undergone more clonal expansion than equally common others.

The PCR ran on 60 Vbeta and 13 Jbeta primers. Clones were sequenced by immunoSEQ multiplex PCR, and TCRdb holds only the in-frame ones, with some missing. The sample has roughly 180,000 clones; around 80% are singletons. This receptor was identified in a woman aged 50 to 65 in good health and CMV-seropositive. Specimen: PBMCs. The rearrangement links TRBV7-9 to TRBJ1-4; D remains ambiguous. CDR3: CASSLNLGEKLFF. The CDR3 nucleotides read TGTGCCAGCAGCTTAAATCTAGGCGAAAAACTGTTTTTT.